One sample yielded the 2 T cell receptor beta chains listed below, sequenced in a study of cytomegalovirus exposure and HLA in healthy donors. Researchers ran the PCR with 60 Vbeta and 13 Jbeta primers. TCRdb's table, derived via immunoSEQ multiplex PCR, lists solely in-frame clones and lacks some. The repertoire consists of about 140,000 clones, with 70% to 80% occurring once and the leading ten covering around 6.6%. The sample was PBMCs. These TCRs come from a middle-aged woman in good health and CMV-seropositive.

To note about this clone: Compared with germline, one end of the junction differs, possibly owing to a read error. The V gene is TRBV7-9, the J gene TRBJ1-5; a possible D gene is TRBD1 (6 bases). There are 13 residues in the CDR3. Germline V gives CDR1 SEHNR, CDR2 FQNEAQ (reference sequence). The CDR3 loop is CSSSSQGRQPQHF. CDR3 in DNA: TGTTCCAGCAGCTCCCAGGGGCGGCAGCCCCAGCATTTT.

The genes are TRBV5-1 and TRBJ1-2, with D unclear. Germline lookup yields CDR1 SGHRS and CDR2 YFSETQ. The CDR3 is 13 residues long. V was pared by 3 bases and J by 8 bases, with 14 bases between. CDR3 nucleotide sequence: TGCGCCAGCAGCTCGCAAGTCGCGTACGGCTACACCTTC. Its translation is CASSSQVAYGYTF.